Shown below are 21 T cell receptor beta chains from a single sample sequenced in a study of CD8 T cells in ankylosing spondylitis. The antigens these receptors bind are not known. TCRdb reprocessed the 5' RACE reads with MiXCR, giving one entry per CDR3 protein. The sample lists about 540,000 distinct CDR3 sequences, about 12% occurring once. General study points: Among TCR beta sequences, a motif of under 10 highly homologous variants appeared characteristic of ankylosing spondylitis blood.

Sequencing was carried out using blood, either unsorted or a sorted T cell fraction (not recorded which). Receptors were obtained from a male donor with ankylosing spondylitis.

This chain's CDR3 is CASSPRSSGRTDTQYF. The CDR3 coding sequence is TGTGCCAGCTCACCACGGTCTAGCGGGAGGACAGATACGCAGTATTTT. The chain employs TRBV18 and TRBJ2-3; 11 bases line up with TRBD2. CDR3 length: 16 residues. Germline values: CDR1 KGHSH, CDR2 LQKENI. V lost 1 base, J lost 3 bases, and 3 bases stayed unmatched.

V is TRBV7-2 and J is TRBJ2-2; D may correspond to TRBD1 or TRBD2 (6 bases each). CDR1 SGHTA and CDR2 FQGNSA come from the germline V gene. V lost 1 base, J lost 6 bases, and 9 bases lay in between. The CDR3 has 14 residues. CDR3 region: CASSLVRGAGELFF. The CDR3 DNA reads TGTGCCAGCAGCTTAGTGAGGGGGGCCGGGGAGCTGTTTTTT.

The rearrangement links TRBV24-1 to TRBJ2-5; D is possibly TRBD2 (6 bases). This CDR3 contains 15 residues. Trimming left V 4 bases short and J 4 bases short, with 15 bases between. Germline CDR1 KGHDR, CDR2 SFDVKD. This chain's CDR3 is CATSDNVGGRETQYF. In DNA form, the CDR3 reads TGTGCCACCAGTGACAACGTTGGAGGGCGAGAGACCCAGTACTTC.

The table lists this clonotype with many counts. CDR3 residues: CASSSGGRNQPQHF. As DNA, the CDR3 is TGTGCCAGCAGTTCAGGGGGCCGAAATCAGCCCCAGCATTTT. This chain joins TRBV12-3 or TRBV12-4 and TRBJ1-5; 8 bases agree with TRBD1. The length of the CDR3 is 14 residues. The trim removed 4 bases at V and 4 bases at J, leaving 3 bases unmatched.

This clonotype was found a few times. This chain links TRBV6-5 with TRBJ2-1; TRBD2 matches at 8 bases. Unmatched junction bases numbered 3, after V lost 4 bases and J lost 4 bases. The CDR3 loop spans 14 amino acids. The germline V gene encodes CDR1 MNHEY and CDR2 SVGAGI. CDR3 sequence (DNA): TGTGCCAGCAGTTTCAAGCGGGAGTACAATGAGCAGTTCTTC. As protein: CASSFKREYNEQFF.

This clonotype has only a few counts. The chain combines TRBV7-8 with TRBJ2-7; D remains unclear. Germline V CDR1 and CDR2: SGHVS, FQNEAQ. V was pared by 2 bases and J by 2 bases, with 13 bases between. The CDR3 totals 15 residues. In DNA form, the CDR3 reads TGTGCCAGCAGCTTAAGTCCCGACACAACCTACGAGCAGTACTTC. This encodes CASSLSPDTTYEQYF.

There are a few counts of this clonotype. V usage is TRBV10-3 and J usage is TRBJ1-5, with unresolved D. CDR3 size: 13 residues. Between the trimmed V and J ends, which lost 6 bases and 3 bases, there was a span of 9 bases. CDR1 and CDR2 from the germline V gene are ENHRY and SYGVKD. Written as DNA, the CDR3 is TGTGCCATCAGGCAGGAACTCAATCAGCCCCAGCATTTT. Protein: CAIRQELNQPQHF.

The chain couples TRBV20-1 to TRBJ1-2; the match to TRBD1 covers 7 bases. The length of the CDR3 is 15 residues. CDR1 is DFQATT, CDR2 SNEGSKA, per germline (reference sequence). The J segment lost 8 bases and the V segment lost 0 bases, leaving 12 bases of the junction unmatched. The CDR3 protein is CSARDTGTAIGGYTF. In nucleotides, the CDR3 is TGCAGTGCTAGAGACACCGGGACAGCGATAGGGGGCTACACCTTC.

This clonotype was detected only a few times. The V gene is TRBV6-1, the J gene TRBJ2-7; no firm D call. Germline CDR1 reads MNHNS; CDR2 reads SASEGT. Trimming removed 0 bases from V and 3 bases from J, with 12 bases in between. CDR3 length: 15 residues. The CDR3 is CASSEAGGENYEQYF. DNA of the CDR3: TGTGCCAGCAGTGAAGCTGGCGGAGAGAACTACGAGCAGTACTTC.

The chain combines TRBV12-3 or TRBV12-4 with TRBJ2-1, with D perhaps assigned TRBD1 or TRBD2 (5 bases each). V was cut by 6 bases and J by 0 bases, with 12 bases left in between. The CDR3 covers 15 residues. The CDR3 here is CASRYGTISYNEQFF. The CDR3 nucleotides are TGTGCCAGCAGATACGGGACCATCTCCTACAATGAGCAGTTCTTC.

This clonotype showed up many times. The CDR3 is CASSQVTGGSRETQYF. CDR3 coding DNA: TGTGCCAGCAGCCAAGTAACAGGGGGATCGAGGGAGACCCAGTACTTC. V and J are TRBV11-2 and TRBJ2-5; 8 nucleotides agree with TRBD1. The junction had 13 bases not matched to a gene; V was cut back by 5 bases and J by 5 bases. Looked up from germline, CDR1 is SGHAT and CDR2 is FQNNGV. This CDR3 region has 16 residues.

This clonotype has just one count. The rearrangement links TRBV5-1 to TRBJ2-7; D may be TRBD1 (5 bases). V gave up 5 bases and J gave up 7 bases, with 16 bases separating them. Germline V gene data show CDR1 as SGHRS and CDR2 as YFSETQ. The CDR3 is made up of 13 amino acids. This chain's CDR3 is CASRSDTRGEQYF. CDR3 nucleotide sequence: TGCGCCAGCAGATCGGACACCCGTGGGGAGCAGTACTTC.

The chain links TRBV20-1 to TRBJ2-1; 7 positions match TRBD2. After removal of 5 bases from V and 8 bases from J, the junction contained 9 bases not matched to a gene. In germline, CDR1 is DFQATT, CDR2 SNEGSKA (reference sequence). This CDR3 spans 13 amino acids. The CDR3 region has the DNA TGCAGTGCTTTATCAGGACTAGATTATGAGCAGTTCTTC. It is translated as CSALSGLDYEQFF.

This clonotype was picked up many times. The rearrangement links TRBV20-1 to TRBJ2-2; 9 positions agree with TRBD1. The CDR3 runs to 14 residues. Trimming removed 5 bases from V and 3 bases from J; junction bases left unmatched: 4. Germline CDR1 is DFQATT and CDR2 is SNEGSKA (reference sequence). CDR3 protein: CSAETGGDTGELFF. The CDR3 DNA sequence: TGCAGTGCTGAGACAGGGGGGGACACCGGGGAGCTGTTTTTT.

V and J are TRBV5-1 and TRBJ1-5, with 8 positions matching TRBD1. The V gene end was trimmed by 3 bases and the J gene end by 3 bases; junction bases not matched to a gene: 5. Germline V gene lookup returns CDR1 SGHRS and CDR2 YFSETQ. The CDR3 sequence is 15 residues long. The CDR3 spells CASSSGTGNNQPQHF. The DNA of the CDR3 is TGCGCCAGCAGCTCGGGGACAGGAAACAATCAGCCCCAGCATTTT.

The V call is TRBV5-1, the J call TRBJ2-7, with 9 bases aligning to TRBD1. The junction had 9 bases not matched to a gene; V was cut back by 2 bases and J by 6 bases. This CDR3 region has 15 residues. The germline V gene encodes CDR1 SGHRS and CDR2 YFSETQ. The CDR3 nucleotides are TGCGCCAGCAGCTTTTCCGGGACAGGGCAGAGCGAGCAGTACTTC. It yields the protein CASSFSGTGQSEQYF.

This clonotype was recorded a few times. This chain uses TRBV21-1 with TRBJ1-2. TRBV21-1 has pseudogene status. CDR3 size: 10 residues. DNA of the CDR3: TGTGCCAGCAGCAGTAATGGCTACACCTTC. Its translation: CASSSNGYTF.

This clonotype occurred many times. V gene TRBV7-2 combines with J gene TRBJ1-2; perhaps TRBD1 as D (6 bases). This CDR3 is 15 amino acids long. Between the trimmed V and J ends, which lost 3 bases and 4 bases, there was a span of 15 bases. CDR1 SGHTA and CDR2 FQGNSA come from the germline V gene. CDR3 sequence: CASSLGGGGGYGYTF. The CDR3 DNA follows: TGTGCCAGCAGCTTGGGCGGAGGGGGGGGCTATGGCTACACCTTC.

This clonotype was counted many times. This chain links TRBV29-1 with TRBJ1-4, with D hard to call. CDR1 SQVTM and CDR2 ANQGSEA come from the germline V gene. The CDR3 spans 12 residues. The V gene lost 1 base and the J gene lost 6 bases, with 6 bases spanning the gap. This CDR3 reads CSVEVTHEKLFF. DNA of the CDR3: TGCAGCGTTGAAGTTACCCATGAAAAACTGTTTTTT.

This clonotype was observed at least ten times. The gene calls are TRBV3-1 and TRBJ2-1; 11 bases are a match to TRBD2. The CDR3 runs 16 residues. J gave up 9 bases and V 0 bases, and 7 bases lay outside the gene matches. CDR1 LGHDT and CDR2 YNNKEL come from the germline V gene (reference sequence). The CDR3 DNA reads TGTGCCAGCAGCCAAGATCTTAGCGGGAGGGTGGGTGAGCAGTTCTTC. Its translation is CASSQDLSGRVGEQFF.

The genes are TRBV27 and TRBJ2-3, with a weak D call TRBD2 (5 bases). V was trimmed by 6 bases and J by 9 bases, leaving 13 bases between them. Germline V CDR1 and CDR2: MNHEY, SMNVEV (reference sequence). The CDR3 loop spans 12 amino acids. The CDR3 coding sequence is TGTGCCAGCAGCAAGGTCCCGGGGACGCAGTATTTT. Protein: CASSKVPGTQYF.